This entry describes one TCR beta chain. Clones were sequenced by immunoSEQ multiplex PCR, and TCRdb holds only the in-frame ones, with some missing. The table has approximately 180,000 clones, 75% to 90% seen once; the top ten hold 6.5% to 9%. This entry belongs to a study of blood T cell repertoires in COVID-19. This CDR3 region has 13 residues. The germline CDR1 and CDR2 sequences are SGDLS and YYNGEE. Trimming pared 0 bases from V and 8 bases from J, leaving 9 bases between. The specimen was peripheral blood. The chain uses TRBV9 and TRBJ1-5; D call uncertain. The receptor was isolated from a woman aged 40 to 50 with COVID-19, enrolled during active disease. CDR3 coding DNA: TGTGCCAGCAGCGTAGCTCGGGATAAGCCCCAGCATTTT. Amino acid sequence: CASSVARDKPQHF.